This T cell receptor beta chain was identified in a study of shared clonotypes between healthy human individuals. Points from the study as a whole: When compared with the clonotypes that were shared by all four sorted-subset donors, the non-shared clonotypes turned out to have lower generation probabilities.

Between the trimmed V and J ends, which lost 4 bases and 1 base, there was a span of 11 bases. This CDR3 is 14 amino acids long. Germline V gene data show CDR1 as SGHRS and CDR2 as YFSETQ. Generated by immunoSEQ multiplex PCR, the TCRdb table keeps only in-frame clones and is missing some. The table includes around 2.5 million clones, more than 85% detected once. Points on this clone: The target antigen is unknown.

Material: naive CD4+ T cells from PBMCs. Indicated subset: CD45RA+ positively selected. This TCR derives from a man between 18 and 29 years old in good health. Some clones in this sample may be carry-over from other donors' samples. The rearrangement joins TRBV5-1 to TRBJ1-2; D is perhaps TRBD1 (5 bases). The CDR3 loop is CASSPDTFNYGYTF. The CDR3 DNA reads TGCGCCAGCAGCCCGGACACATTTAACTATGGCTACACCTTC.